Below, one T cell receptor beta chain is given with its context. Assay: immunoSEQ multiplex PCR; the TCRdb copy retains only in-frame clones and omits some. The sample lists over 55,000 clones; roughly 85% were seen once. This record belongs to a study of blood T cell repertoires in COVID-19. J gave up 2 bases and V 3 bases, and 5 bases lay outside the gene matches. Germline loops: CDR1 SGHRS, CDR2 YFSETQ. CDR3 length: 16 residues. This clonotype was sampled from a human donor in a cohort sampled during active COVID-19. V and J are TRBV5-1 and TRBJ2-1; 10 nucleotides align to TRBD2. The specimen sequenced was peripheral blood. The CDR3 sequence: CASSYLAGAAYNEQFF. CDR3 in DNA: TGCGCCAGCAGCTACCTAGCGGGAGCGGCCTACAATGAGCAGTTCTTC. Using reference TRBV5-1 and TRBJ2-1 for the parts outside the CDR3, the full variable domain is KAGVTQTPRYLIKTRGQQVTLSCSPISGHRSVSWYQQTPGQGLQFLFEYFSETQRNKGNFPGRFSGRQFSNSRSEMNVSTLELGDSALYLCASSYLAGAAYNEQFFGPGTRLTVL.